A single sample is the source of the 9 T cell receptor beta chains below, sequenced in a study of T and B cells in COVID-19 patients. TRB was amplified from about 250-500 ng of blood genomic DNA. TRB rearrangements were amplified by multiplex PCR with BIOMED2 TRB-A/B primers. TCRdb re-derived calls from the multiplex PCR reads in MiXCR, one entry per CDR3 protein. The sample lists approximately 3,000 distinct CDR3 sequences, 28% occurring once. Sample: blood. The receptors were sampled from a human donor with active COVID-19. The donor label of this sample is uncertain.

This clonotype was seen more than once but under ten times. This chain links TRBV12-3 or TRBV12-4 with TRBJ1-5, with D tentatively TRBD1 (5 bases). There are 14 residues in the CDR3. Trimming took 5 bases from V and 6 from J, leaving 14 bases between them. For the CDR3, the DNA is TGTGCCAGCAGTCTCCGACGGGACTCTCAGCCCCAGCATTTT. Amino acids: CASSLRRDSQPQHF.

This clonotype has just a few counts. The chain carries TRBV6-5 and TRBJ1-2; the D is unclear. Germline-derived CDR1 and CDR2 are MNHEY and SVGAGI. This CDR3 region has 10 residues. This CDR3 is CAAGNYGYTF. DNA of the CDR3: TGTGCGGCCGGAAACTATGGCTACACCTTC.

This clonotype was seen only a few times. This chain links TRBV6-5 with TRBJ2-7, with D possibly TRBD2 on 6 matching bases. The CDR3 length is 15 residues. V was trimmed by 8 bases and J by 2 bases, leaving 19 bases between them. The germline V gene has CDR1 MNHEY and CDR2 SVGAGI. CDR3 sequence reads: CASGQGLEVTYEQYF. CDR3 DNA sequence: TGTGCCAGCGGCCAGGGACTTGAAGTCACCTACGAGCAGTACTTC.

J is TRBJ1-4 and V is TRBV12-3 or TRBV12-4; D unclear. The CDR3 is made up of 14 amino acids. Deletions cut 3 bases from V and 0 bases from J, with 5 bases between. CDR3 region: CASSLSATNEKLFF. Here the CDR3 DNA reads TGTGCCAGCAGTTTGTCTGCAACTAATGAAAAACTGTTTTTT.

In its sample, this clonotype was seen a few times. The chain recombines TRBV10-3 with TRBJ2-5, with 7 positions matching TRBD2. J lost 0 bases, V lost 2 bases, and 3 bases had no gene match. The CDR3 loop spans 15 amino acids. The germline CDR1 and CDR2 sequences are ENHRY and SYGVKD. The CDR3 nucleotides are TGTGCCATCAGTGAGAGGGGAGGGTACCAAGAGACCCAGTACTTC. Translating it yields CAISERGGYQETQYF.

This clonotype was seen a few times. V usage is TRBV5-6 and J usage is TRBJ2-3, with TRBD1 matching 7 bases. The CDR3 sequence is 12 residues long. The V segment lost 5 bases and the J segment 6 bases; nucleotides outside the gene matches: 3. The germline V gene encodes CDR1 SGHDT and CDR2 YYEEEE. The CDR3 DNA reads TGTGCCAGCAGGGAACAGGGGGATACGCAGTATTTT. Protein sequence: CASREQGDTQYF.

This clonotype is judged medium-sized. V and J are TRBV29-1 and TRBJ1-2; TRBD1 agrees at 9 bases. Unmatched junction bases numbered 8, after V lost 7 bases and J lost 2 bases. The V gene's germline CDR1 is SQVTM and CDR2 ANQGSEA. This CDR3 comprises 14 residues. The CDR3 region has the DNA TGCAGCGGTTCGGACAGGGGTAGCAACTATGGCTACACCTTC. Translation: CSGSDRGSNYGYTF.

This sequence joins TRBV5-1 and TRBJ1-2; D call uncertain. Looked up from germline, CDR1 is SGHRS and CDR2 is YFSETQ. CDR3 length: 12 amino acids. V was pared by 1 base and J by 6 bases, with 7 bases between. CDR3 sequence reads: CASSLQGHGYTF. For the CDR3, the DNA is TGCGCCAGCAGCTTGCAAGGGCATGGCTACACCTTC.

This clonotype was detected only a few times. This sequence joins TRBV7-2 and TRBJ2-7, with 7 bases aligning to TRBD1. The germline CDR1 and CDR2 sequences are SGHTA and FQGNSA. V was pared by 1 base and J by 5 bases, with 11 bases of the junction left unmatched. This CDR3 has 16 amino acids. The CDR3 sequence: CASSLGPGQRLHEQYF. The DNA for the CDR3 is TGTGCCAGCAGCTTAGGACCGGGACAGCGCTTACACGAGCAGTACTTC. The whole variable domain, filled in from reference TRBV7-2 and TRBJ2-7, reads GAGVSQSPSNKVTEKGKDVELRCDPISGHTALYWYRQSLGQGLEFLIYFQGNSAPDKSGLPSDRFSAERTGGSVSTLTIQRTQQEDSAVYLCASSLGPGQRLHEQYFGPGTRLTVT.